Below are 14 T cell receptor beta chains sequenced from a single sample in a study of blood T cell repertoires in COVID-19 (dated by TCRdb to about 2020). The method behind the library was the immunoSEQ multiplex PCR assay. Drawn from immuneACCESS, this table holds only the in-frame rearrangements with V and J called that TCRdb kept. Clones are partly lost; checked studies trace under half to an unresolved V gene and leave the rest unexplained. The sample yields about 100,000 clones; approximately 80% were counted once. The ten largest account for around 10% of the sample. Input material: peripheral blood. The receptors shown here come from a woman in her seventies with acute or convalescent COVID-19.

The rearrangement links TRBV18 to TRBJ1-4; TRBD1 agrees at 9 bases. CDR3 length: 16 amino acids. The trim removed 4 bases at V and 0 bases at J, leaving 3 bases unmatched. Germline loops: CDR1 KGHSH, CDR2 LQKENI. The CDR3: CASSLRQGATNEKLFF. The DNA of the CDR3 is TGTGCCAGCTCACTCCGACAGGGGGCAACTAATGAAAAACTGTTTTTT.

The J gene is TRBJ2-7, the V gene TRBV6-5, with D perhaps matching TRBD1 (5 bases). Germline assignment: CDR1 MNHEY and CDR2 SVGAGI. CDR3 length: 15 residues. Deletions cut 4 bases from V and 2 bases from J, with 15 bases between. CDR3 loop: CASSSTPRVAYEQYF. In nucleotides, the CDR3 is TGTGCCAGCAGTTCCACCCCCAGGGTCGCCTACGAGCAGTACTTC.

The chain employs TRBV6-5 and TRBJ1-2; TRBD1 might be the D (5 bases). The CDR3 contains 14 residues. Trimming shortened V by 8 bases and J by 4 bases, and 17 bases separated the two germline ends. Germline values: CDR1 MNHEY, CDR2 SVGAGI. For the CDR3, the DNA is TGTGCCAGCCTCCTAGGGGCGGAAAGCTATGGCTACACCTTC. Translating gives CASLLGAESYGYTF.

The gene calls are TRBV14 and TRBJ1-2; 10 positions match TRBD1. J was trimmed by 3 bases and V by 4 bases; bases with no gene match: 5. The CDR3 is 15 amino acids. Germline V CDR1 and CDR2: SGHDN, FVKESK. This chain's CDR3 is CASSPGTGVDYGYTF. Here the CDR3 DNA reads TGTGCCAGCAGCCCGGGGACAGGGGTGGACTATGGCTACACCTTC.

CDR3 nucleotide sequence: TGCAGTGCTAGTCACGGACTAGCGGACACAGATACGCAGTATTTT. This translates into CSASHGLADTDTQYF. The rearrangement links TRBV20-1 to TRBJ2-3, with TRBD2 matching over 10 bases. Per the germline V gene, CDR1 is DFQATT and CDR2 is SNEGSKA (reference sequence). The CDR3 sequence is 15 residues long. V was pared by 3 bases and J by 2 bases, with 5 bases of the junction left unmatched.

This clone was counted between two and nine times. The V call is TRBV9, the J call TRBJ1-6, with no clear D. The germline V gene has CDR1 SGDLS and CDR2 YYNGEE. V shed 5 bases and J shed 10 bases, with 19 bases lying between them. This CDR3 contains 15 residues. CDR3 bases: TGTGCCAGCAGTTTCAAAGGAGTGTCAGACTCACCCCTCCACTTT. Protein sequence: CASSFKGVSDSPLHF.

The chain carries TRBV7-9 and TRBJ2-3; 8 nucleotides align to TRBD2. This CDR3 is built from 13 residues. From germline, CDR1 is SEHNR and CDR2 FQNEAQ (reference sequence). V dropped 8 bases and J dropped 3; count of bases not matched to a gene: 4. CDR3 in DNA: TGTGCCAGCGGGCGGGGGGCAACAGATACGCAGTATTTT. Residues: CASGRGATDTQYF.

This chain uses TRBV23-1 with TRBJ1-2; TRBD1 aligns across 10 bases. TRBV23-1 is annotated as an ORF whose role is uncertain. Unmatched junction bases numbered 9, after V lost 3 bases and J lost 2 bases. This CDR3 region has 17 residues. CDR3 in DNA: TGCGCCAGCAGTCATCCGGGACAGGGGAAGTCAAACTATGGCTACACCTTC. This encodes CASSHPGQGKSNYGYTF.

This chain uses TRBV11-2 with TRBJ2-2, with 7 bases matching TRBD2. Germline lookup yields CDR1 SGHAT and CDR2 FQNNGV. The CDR3 length is 17 residues. The trim removed 5 bases at V and 4 bases at J, leaving 13 bases unmatched. CDR3 DNA sequence: TGTGCCAGCAGCCCCTTCGGGAGGCAGGGCGGCACCGGGGAGCTGTTTTTT. Its translation: CASSPFGRQGGTGELFF.

This rearrangement joins TRBV28 to TRBJ1-2; perhaps TRBD1 as D (6 bases). This CDR3 comprises 16 residues. Germline CDR1 is MDHEN and CDR2 is SYDVKM. V gave up 5 bases and J gave up 4 bases, with 20 bases separating them. The CDR3 sequence: CASSRGGLDSTYGYTF. The CDR3 nucleotides read TGTGCCAGCAGTAGGGGGGGGTTGGATTCGACCTATGGCTACACCTTC.

This sequence joins TRBV11-2 and TRBJ2-7; TRBD2 agrees at 13 bases. Germline V CDR1 and CDR2: SGHAT, FQNNGV. The ends lost 5 bases at V and 3 bases at J; junction bases unmatched: 13. The CDR3 has 18 amino acids. The CDR3 DNA follows: TGTGCCAGCAGCCGGGGGGGACAGGGACTAGCGGGGAGCTACGAGCAGTACGTC. It codes for CASSRGGQGLAGSYEQYV.

This clone was seen a single time. V and J are TRBV24-1 and TRBJ2-1; 16 positions agree with TRBD2. Germline values: CDR1 KGHDR, CDR2 SFDVKD. The CDR3 has 19 residues. V trimming: 1 base; J trimming: 0 bases; junction bases outside the gene matches: 2. CDR3 sequence (DNA): TGTGCCACCAGTGATTTAGGGACTAGCGGGGGGGACTCCTACAATGAGCAGTTCTTC. This codes for CATSDLGTSGGDSYNEQFF.

The chain carries TRBV11-1 and TRBJ2-5; the match to TRBD2 covers 11 bases. The germline gives CDR1 SGHAT, CDR2 FQDESV (reference sequence). With 5 bases clipped from V and 2 bases from J, the junction kept 7 bases outside the gene matches. The CDR3 extends over 16 amino acids. In DNA, the CDR3 is TGTGCCAGCAGCCTCCAAGGACTAGCGGGTCAAGAGACCCAGTACTTC. It yields the protein CASSLQGLAGQETQYF.

This chain links TRBV6-5 with TRBJ2-2, with 7 bases identical to TRBD1. Trimming at V came to 5 bases and at J to 0 bases, leaving 3 bases not matched to a gene. Per germline, CDR1 MNHEY and CDR2 SVGAGI. The length of the CDR3 is 15 residues. CDR3 amino acids: CASSRDSTNTGELFF. The CDR3 DNA follows: TGTGCCAGCAGTCGGGACAGCACGAACACCGGGGAGCTGTTTTTT.